Sequencing of this T cell receptor beta chain was carried out in a study of neurological immune-mediated disorders. V lost 8 bases to trimming and J lost 0 bases; unmatched junction nucleotides: 3. The CDR3 totals 14 residues. Germline V gene sequence: CDR1 SGHRS, CDR2 YFSETQ. The team produced cDNA through 5'RACE using 10-nucleotide random UMIs. TCRdb reanalysed the 5' RACE reads using MiXCR and keeps one entry per CDR3 protein. Altogether around 49,000 distinct CDR3 sequences are present, about a tenth being singletons, with the ten largest covering 1.5% to 2%. Study findings and constraints: Multiple sclerosis patients had less TCR clonal expansion than even healthy controls, unlike HTLV-1-associated myelopathy.

This clonotype was observed many times. As yet, its antigen is unknown. Specified time point: longitudinal time-point 1 (baseline). Unsorted libraries were generated from 2 million PBMCs held at -80 degrees C. What was sequenced was PBMCs. The sequence derives from a woman between 35 and 50 years old in good health. V usage is TRBV5-1 and J usage is TRBJ2-1; TRBD1 matches at 9 bases. This CDR3 is CASTGGNSYNEQFF. DNA for the CDR3: TGCGCCAGTACAGGGGGCAACTCCTACAATGAGCAGTTCTTC.